One and the same sample provided the 21 T cell receptor beta chains below, sequenced in a study of T cell changes during pregnancy in multiple sclerosis. TCRdb's copy holds only in-frame clones and misses some; the assay was immunoSEQ multiplex PCR. The sample shows about 60,000 clones, roughly 89% of them seen only once. Sequencing was performed on CD4+ T cells from peripheral blood mononuclear cells, taken after pregnancy. The source is a female donor in good health, enrolled as a control in a pregnancy study.

The chain employs TRBV7-2 and TRBJ2-7, with a tentative D call TRBD2 (6 bases). CDR1 is SGHTA and CDR2 is FQGNSA in the germline V gene. V was shortened by 4 bases and J by 5 bases, with 18 bases between the two germline ends. CDR3 length equals 15 residues. Here the CDR3 reads CASSYWGVGIDEQYF. As DNA, the CDR3 is TGTGCCAGCAGCTATTGGGGGGTGGGCATCGACGAGCAGTACTTC.

This clone has only one observation. The rearrangement links TRBV10-3 to TRBJ1-5, with 9 bases lining up with TRBD1. CDR1 ENHRY and CDR2 SYGVKD come from the germline V gene. Trimming at V came to 6 bases and at J to 7 bases, leaving 4 bases not matched to a gene. CDR3 size: 13 residues. The DNA for the CDR3 is TGTGCCATCAGGGGACAGGGAGGACAGCCCCAGCATTTT. Its protein product is CAIRGQGGQPQHF.

CDR3 in amino acids: CAISESLQGGYGYTF. For the CDR3, the DNA is TGTGCCATCAGTGAGTCCCTCCAGGGTGGATATGGCTACACCTTC. The chain couples TRBV10-3 to TRBJ1-2; the D gene is possibly TRBD1 (5 bases). V was shortened by 0 bases and J by 5 bases, with 13 bases between the two germline ends. Germline assignment: CDR1 ENHRY and CDR2 SYGVKD. CDR3 length equals 15 residues.

Note on this clone: This CDR3 is also generated by other DNA sequences in the sample. The rearrangement uses TRBV5-1 and TRBJ1-5; D is possibly TRBD1 (5 bases). Germline loops: CDR1 SGHRS, CDR2 YFSETQ. V gave up 4 bases and J gave up 3 bases, with 11 bases separating them. The CDR3 runs to 14 residues. CDR3 sequence: CASSPDSPNQPQHF. In nucleotides, the CDR3 is TGCGCCAGCAGCCCTGACAGCCCCAATCAGCCCCAGCATTTT.

The chain combines TRBV4-2 with TRBJ1-1, with D possibly TRBD1 on 6 matching bases. Germline CDR1 and CDR2: LGHNA and YNFKEQ. CDR3 size: 14 residues. V was shortened by 1 base and J by 5 bases, with 11 bases between the two germline ends. The chain's CDR3 is CASSQGRGFTEAFF. The CDR3 nucleotides are TGTGCCAGCAGCCAAGGTAGGGGGTTTACTGAAGCTTTCTTT.

Remarks on this clone: The germline gene is not matched at one end of the junction; a read error may be the cause. The genes are TRBV7-7 and TRBJ2-1; 12 bases are shared with TRBD2. CDR1 SSHAT and CDR2 FNYEAQ come from the germline V gene (reference sequence). The CDR3 contains 16 residues. The CDR3 is CASSYLAGGPGDEQFF. CDR3 DNA sequence: TGTGCTAGCAGCTATCTAGCGGGGGGGCCAGGCGATGAGCAGTTCTTC.

This clone occurred once. The V call is TRBV13, the J call TRBJ1-5; 7 positions agree with TRBD1. The CDR3 covers 13 residues. The germline gives CDR1 PRHDT, CDR2 FYEKMQ (reference sequence). J gave up 6 bases and V 3 bases, and 2 bases lay outside the gene matches. In nucleotides, the CDR3 is TGTGCCAGCAGCTTCCAGGGGGTTCAGCCCCAGCATTTT. Translation gives CASSFQGVQPQHF.

V usage is TRBV29-1 and J usage is TRBJ1-2; weak D call: TRBD1 (5 bases). CDR3 size: 13 residues. Between the trimmed V and J ends, which lost 6 bases and 4 bases, there was a span of 15 bases. Germline loops: CDR1 SQVTM, CDR2 ANQGSEA. This CDR3 reads CSVGGGEGYGYTF. CDR3 DNA sequence: TGCAGCGTGGGGGGTGGGGAAGGCTATGGCTACACCTTC.

The chain combines TRBV7-2 with TRBJ2-5, with TRBD2 as a possible D gene (5 bases). Trimming removed 2 bases from V and 4 bases from J, with 11 bases in between. Germline CDR1 reads SGHTA; CDR2 reads FQGNSA. The CDR3 consists of 14 residues. The CDR3 reads CASSLPTGRETQYF. The CDR3 DNA reads as TGTGCCAGCAGCTTACCTACGGGGAGAGAGACCCAGTACTTC.

This clone is labeled as medium-sized (0.01 to 0.1%). This rearrangement joins TRBV7-6 to TRBJ1-1; the D is unclear. Germline V CDR1 and CDR2: SGHVS, FNYEAQ. V shed 5 bases and J shed 8 bases, with 15 bases lying between them. CDR3 size: 13 residues. The CDR3 DNA follows: TGTGCCAGCAGCCCAGCCCGACAAGCAGAAGCTTTCTTT. Its translation: CASSPARQAEAFF.

About this clone: A much larger clone lies one base from this, so it may be a read error. At the DNA level, this CDR3 is encoded by other sequences in the same sample as well. The chain recombines TRBV6-1 with TRBJ1-1; 9 nucleotides agree with TRBD1. CDR3 size: 13 residues. The V gene's germline CDR1 is MNHNS and CDR2 SASEGT. The CDR3 DNA reads TGTGCCACTCACAGGGGGCTGAGCACTGAAGCCTTCTTT. It translates to CATHRGLSTEAFF.

The rearrangement links TRBV2 to TRBJ1-1; 8 bases agree with TRBD1. V was clipped by 8 bases and J by 1 base; unmatched bases: 6. The CDR3 contains 14 residues. The V gene's germline CDR1 is SNHLY and CDR2 FYNNEI. CDR3 DNA: TGTGCCAGCGTAGGACAGGGCGGGAACACTGAAGCTTTCTTT. Residues: CASVGQGGNTEAFF.

The chain combines TRBV21-1 with TRBJ2-4; the table's TRBD2 call for D was not verified on the DNA. TRBV21-1 is deemed a pseudogene. The CDR3 is 15 residues long. Here the CDR3 DNA reads TGTGCCAGCAGCAAAGGTGACCAACGGGAAAACATTCAGTACTTC. Encoded protein: CASSKGDQRENIQYF.

This rearrangement joins TRBV10-3 to TRBJ2-7; D is perhaps TRBD1 (6 bases). The CDR3 sequence is 11 residues long. CDR1 and CDR2 from the germline V gene are ENHRY and SYGVKD. Deletions cut 9 bases from V and 3 bases from J, with 9 bases between. This CDR3 is CAISDSYEQYF. For the CDR3, the DNA is TGTGCCATATCGGACAGCTACGAGCAGTACTTC.

The chain joins TRBV6-5 to TRBJ1-5; D uncertain. Germline loops: CDR1 MNHEY, CDR2 SVGAGI. V was cut by 5 bases and J by 7 bases, with 9 bases left in between. The CDR3 spans 12 residues. CDR3 in DNA: TGTGCCAGCAGTGGGCGGGAGCAGCCCCAGCATTTT. Protein product: CASSGREQPQHF.

The chain is built from TRBV15 and TRBJ2-1; 8 nucleotides line up with TRBD1. The V and J ends lost 6 bases and 6 bases, in that order; junction bases with no gene match: 13. The CDR3 covers 16 residues. Germline loops: CDR1 LNHNV, CDR2 YYDKDF (reference sequence). DNA of the CDR3: TGTGCCACCAGGTGGAGACAGGGGATCTATGGCAATGAGCAGTTCTTC. It specifies CATRWRQGIYGNEQFF.

V gene TRBV29-1 combines with J gene TRBJ2-2; TRBD2 agrees at 8 bases. The CDR3 contains 14 residues. The junction had 6 bases not matched to a gene; V was cut back by 4 bases and J by 5 bases. CDR1 is SQVTM, CDR2 ANQGSEA, per germline. The CDR3 is CSVAAGGNTGELFF. CDR3 sequence (DNA): TGCAGCGTTGCGGCGGGGGGAAATACCGGGGAGCTGTTTTTT.

The J gene is TRBJ1-2, the V gene TRBV11-2; D perhaps matches TRBD1 (5 bases). CDR1 and CDR2 (germline): SGHAT, FQNNGV. V dropped 2 bases and J dropped 5 bases, with 12 bases sitting between them. The CDR3 spans 14 residues. The CDR3 sequence: CASSLSDRQYGYTF. In DNA, the CDR3 is TGTGCCAGCAGCTTATCCGACAGACAGTATGGCTACACCTTC.

The chain employs TRBV7-9 and TRBJ1-2; D is undetermined. Germline CDR1 and CDR2: SEHNR and FQNEAQ (reference sequence). The CDR3 extends over 13 amino acids. V lost 6 bases to trimming and J lost 8 bases, with 16 bases between them. The CDR3 protein is CASSLNSYPGYTF. CDR3 coding DNA: TGTGCCAGCAGTCTTAACTCGTACCCGGGCTACACCTTC.

This chain joins TRBV11-3 and TRBJ2-5, with TRBD1 matching over 7 bases. Germline CDR1 SGHNT, CDR2 YENEEA. The length of the CDR3 is 18 residues. With V trimmed by 1 base and J by 2 bases, 13 bases remained unmatched. CDR3 amino acids: CASSLGQGLGNSQETQYF. In nucleotides, the CDR3 is TGTGCCAGCAGCTTAGGACAGGGTTTGGGGAACTCACAAGAGACCCAGTACTTC. Supplemented by reference TRBV11-3 and TRBJ2-5, the full variable domain reads EAGVVQSPRYKIIEKKQPVAFWCNPISGHNTLYWYLQNLGQGPELLIRYENEEAVDDSQLPKDRFSAERLKGVDSTLKIQPAELGDSAVYLCASSLGQGLGNSQETQYFGPGTRLLVL.

The chain couples TRBV6-5 to TRBJ2-3; a weak D match, TRBD1 (5 bases). Germline lookup yields CDR1 MNHEY and CDR2 SVGAGI. This CDR3 region has 14 residues. The V end lost 8 bases, the J end lost 0 bases, and 12 bases lay between the germline ends. The CDR3 nucleotides are TGTGCCAGCGGGCTGGGGCTTAGCACAGATACGCAGTATTTT. It is translated as CASGLGLSTDTQYF.